This TCR beta chain was obtained from a study of shared clonotypes between healthy human individuals. Whole-study findings and limits: The small donor group covered limited genetic and exposure diversity.

The assay used deep level. Repertoires were generated with immunoSEQ multiplex PCR, while TCRdb's copy carries only in-frame clones and drops some. The repertoire includes fewer than 3 million clones, under 95% of them detected once, and around 0.38% sits in the top ten. Regarding this clone: The antigen is not known.

V lost 3 bases to trimming and J lost 4 bases; unmatched junction nucleotides: 8. This CDR3 is 15 amino acids long. Germline CDR1 and CDR2: SGHDN and FVKESK. This TCR came from a man between 18 and 29 years old in good health. Some clones in this sample may be carry-over from other donors' samples. The chain carries TRBV14 and TRBJ2-7; TRBD1 matches at 8 bases. Material: naive CD4+ T cells from PBMCs. Subset denoted: CD45RA+ positively selected. The CDR3 DNA sequence: TGTGCCAGCAGCCACGGGGACAGGAGGTCTTACGAGCAGTACTTC. It yields the protein CASSHGDRRSYEQYF.